A single sample is the source of the 4 T cell receptor beta chains below, sequenced in a study of T cells in Graves' hyperthyroidism and ophthalmopathy. There were TCR beta CDR3 regions amplified from RNA transcripts. TCR CDR3 underwent first-round RT-PCR with the HTBI primer set. TCRdb independently ran MiXCR on the multiplex PCR reads; one entry per CDR3 protein. There are about 420,000 distinct CDR3 sequences in the sample; around a sixth occur only once, and almost 8% lies in the top ten. Sequencing was carried out using blood. All receptors come from a woman aged 18 to 35 with Graves' hyperthyroidism.

In this sample, this clonotype turned up a few times. The DNA is omitted, as the CDR3 cannot be located on it reliably, and the CDR3 follows TCRdb's listing. The chain combines TRBV6-1 with TRBJ2-1; the D call of TRBD2 is as the table states it, not checked on the DNA. The CDR3 numbers 16 amino acids, ends counted. Per germline, CDR1 MNHNS and CDR2 SASEGT. CDR3 sequence reads: CASSERGTSGGHLRFF.

This clonotype came up many times. The V gene is TRBV19, the J gene TRBJ1-1; possibly TRBD1 for D (6 bases). CDR3 length equals 12 residues. V gave up 10 bases and J gave up 4 bases, with 13 bases separating them. Germline loops: CDR1 LNHDA, CDR2 SQIVND (reference sequence). The CDR3 nucleotides read TGTGCCACTTCGGTGGGGGCCACTGAAGCTTTCTTT. Amino acid sequence: CATSVGATEAFF.

The sample holds many counts of this clonotype. The rearrangement links TRBV27 to TRBJ1-4; no reliable D call. CDR3 size: 14 residues. V lost 5 bases and J lost 5, with 12 bases in between. Germline CDR1 reads MNHEY; CDR2 reads SMNVEV (reference sequence). CDR3 amino acids: CASSPLPLNEKLFF. The CDR3 bases are TGTGCCAGCAGTCCCCTCCCTCTAAATGAAAAACTGTTTTTT.

This clonotype was recorded many times. J is TRBJ2-7 and V is TRBV18; 9 bases line up with TRBD2. The CDR3 has 14 amino acids. CDR1 is KGHSH, CDR2 LQKENI, per germline. V lost 3 bases to trimming and J lost 6 bases; unmatched junction nucleotides: 6. The CDR3 sequence: CASSPGTSSLEQYF. CDR3 coding DNA: TGTGCCAGCTCACCCGGGACTAGCTCCCTCGAGCAGTACTTC.